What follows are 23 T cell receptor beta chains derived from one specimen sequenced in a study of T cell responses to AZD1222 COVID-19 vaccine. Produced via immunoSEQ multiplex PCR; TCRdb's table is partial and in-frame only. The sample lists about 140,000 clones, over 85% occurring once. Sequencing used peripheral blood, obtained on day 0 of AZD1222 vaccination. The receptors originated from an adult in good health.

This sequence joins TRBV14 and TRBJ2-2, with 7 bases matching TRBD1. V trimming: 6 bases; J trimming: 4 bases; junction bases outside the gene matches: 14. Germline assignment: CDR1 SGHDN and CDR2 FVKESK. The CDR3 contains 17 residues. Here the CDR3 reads CASSALQTGLTTGELFF. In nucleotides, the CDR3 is TGTGCCAGCAGTGCCTTACAGACAGGGCTTACCACCGGGGAGCTGTTTTTT.

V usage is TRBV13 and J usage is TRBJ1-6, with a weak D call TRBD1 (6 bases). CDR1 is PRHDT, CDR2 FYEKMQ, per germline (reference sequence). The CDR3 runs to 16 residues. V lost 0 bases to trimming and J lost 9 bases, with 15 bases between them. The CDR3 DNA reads TGTGCCAGCAGCTTAGGGCAGGGGACGGGTCGTTCACCCCTCCACTTT. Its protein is CASSLGQGTGRSPLHF.

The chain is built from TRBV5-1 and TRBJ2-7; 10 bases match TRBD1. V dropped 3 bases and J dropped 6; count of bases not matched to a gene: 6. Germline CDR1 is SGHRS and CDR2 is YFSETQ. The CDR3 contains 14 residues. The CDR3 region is CASSSGQGSREQYF. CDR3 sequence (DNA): TGCGCCAGCAGCTCGGGACAGGGGTCACGCGAGCAGTACTTC.

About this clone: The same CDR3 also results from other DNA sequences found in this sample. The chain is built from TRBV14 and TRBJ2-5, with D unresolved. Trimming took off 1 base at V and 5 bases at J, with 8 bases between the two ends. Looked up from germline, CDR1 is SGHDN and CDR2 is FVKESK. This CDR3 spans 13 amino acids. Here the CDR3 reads CASSQGEWETQYF. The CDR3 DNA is TGTGCCAGCAGCCAAGGGGAATGGGAGACCCAGTACTTC.

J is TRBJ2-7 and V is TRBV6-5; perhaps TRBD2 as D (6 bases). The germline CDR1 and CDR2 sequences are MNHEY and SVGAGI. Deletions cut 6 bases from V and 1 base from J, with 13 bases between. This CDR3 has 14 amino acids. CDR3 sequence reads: CASRHGDLSYEQYF. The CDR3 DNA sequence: TGTGCCAGCAGACATGGGGACTTGTCCTACGAGCAGTACTTC.

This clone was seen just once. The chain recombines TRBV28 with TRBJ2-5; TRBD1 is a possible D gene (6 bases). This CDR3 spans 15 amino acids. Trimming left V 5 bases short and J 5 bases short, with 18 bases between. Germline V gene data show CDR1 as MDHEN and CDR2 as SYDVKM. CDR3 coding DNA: TGTGCCAGCAGTCCCATTACAACAGGGTGGGAGACCCAGTACTTC. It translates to CASSPITTGWETQYF.

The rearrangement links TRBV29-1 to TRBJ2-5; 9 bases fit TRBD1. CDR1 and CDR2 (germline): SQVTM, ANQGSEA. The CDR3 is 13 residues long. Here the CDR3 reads CSADRGYQETQYF. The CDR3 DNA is TGCAGTGCCGACAGGGGGTACCAAGAGACCCAGTACTTC.

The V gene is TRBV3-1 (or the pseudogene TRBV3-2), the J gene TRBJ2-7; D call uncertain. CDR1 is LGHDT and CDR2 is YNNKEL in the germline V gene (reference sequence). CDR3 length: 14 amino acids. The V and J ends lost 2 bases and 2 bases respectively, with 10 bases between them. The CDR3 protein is CASSQYKTPYEQYF. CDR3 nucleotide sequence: TGTGCCAGCAGCCAATATAAGACGCCCTACGAGCAGTACTTC.

The CDR3 sequence is CASSDQRGVIGDEQYF. The CDR3 coding sequence is TGTGCCAGCAGTGACCAGAGGGGTGTTATAGGGGACGAGCAGTACTTC. V gene TRBV6-1 combines with J gene TRBJ2-7; D possibly uses TRBD1 or TRBD2 (5 bases each). From germline, CDR1 is MNHNS and CDR2 SASEGT. The germline V and J ends were trimmed by 3 bases and 5 bases, with 20 bases remaining between them. The CDR3 has 16 residues.

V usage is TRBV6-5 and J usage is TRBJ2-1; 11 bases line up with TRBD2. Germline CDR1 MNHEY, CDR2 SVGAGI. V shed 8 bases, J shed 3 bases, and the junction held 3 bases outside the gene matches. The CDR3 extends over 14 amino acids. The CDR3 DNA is TGTGCCAGCTTACTAGCGGGGGTCTACAATGAGCAGTTCTTC. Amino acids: CASLLAGVYNEQFF.

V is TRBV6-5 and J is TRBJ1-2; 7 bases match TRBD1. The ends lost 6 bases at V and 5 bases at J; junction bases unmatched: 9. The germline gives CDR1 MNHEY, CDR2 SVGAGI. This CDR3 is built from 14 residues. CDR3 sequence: CASRQTGVRYGYTF. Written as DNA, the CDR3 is TGTGCCAGCAGACAAACAGGGGTGAGGTATGGCTACACCTTC.

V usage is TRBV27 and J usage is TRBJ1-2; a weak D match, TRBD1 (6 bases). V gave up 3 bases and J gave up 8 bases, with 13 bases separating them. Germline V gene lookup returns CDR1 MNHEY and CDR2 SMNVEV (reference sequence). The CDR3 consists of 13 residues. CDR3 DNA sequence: TGTGCCAGCAGTTTCCTCGGCGGGGGCGGCTACACCTTC. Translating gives CASSFLGGGGYTF.

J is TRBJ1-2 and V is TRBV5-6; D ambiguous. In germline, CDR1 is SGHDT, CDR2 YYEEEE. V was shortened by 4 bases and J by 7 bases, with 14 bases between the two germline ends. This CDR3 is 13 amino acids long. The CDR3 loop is CASSPTSLLGYTF. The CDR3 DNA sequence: TGTGCCAGCAGCCCAACTAGTTTGCTTGGCTACACCTTC.

The CDR3 protein is CASSLPGQVTEAFF. The CDR3 DNA sequence: TGCGCCAGCAGCCTCCCTGGACAGGTCACTGAAGCTTTCTTT. J is TRBJ1-1 and V is TRBV4-1; 7 positions agree with TRBD1. The CDR3 is 14 residues long. V lost 4 bases to trimming and J lost 4 bases; unmatched junction nucleotides: 6. Germline V gene sequence: CDR1 MGHRA, CDR2 YSYEKL.

The CDR3 here is CASRDTNTGELFF. DNA of the CDR3: TGTGCCAGCAGGGATACGAACACCGGGGAGCTGTTTTTT. The chain has TRBV27 and TRBJ2-2; D unclear. The CDR3 has 13 residues. Looked up from germline, CDR1 is MNHEY and CDR2 is SMNVEV (reference sequence). The V gene lost 6 bases and the J gene lost 0 bases, with 5 bases spanning the gap.

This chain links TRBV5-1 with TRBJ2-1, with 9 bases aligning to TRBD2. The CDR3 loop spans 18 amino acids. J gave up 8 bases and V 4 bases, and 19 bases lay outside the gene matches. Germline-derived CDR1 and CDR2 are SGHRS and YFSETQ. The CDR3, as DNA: TGCGCCAGCAGCAAACTCGGGACTAGCCTCGTTGACGGGGATGAGCAGTTCTTC. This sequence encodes CASSKLGTSLVDGDEQFF.

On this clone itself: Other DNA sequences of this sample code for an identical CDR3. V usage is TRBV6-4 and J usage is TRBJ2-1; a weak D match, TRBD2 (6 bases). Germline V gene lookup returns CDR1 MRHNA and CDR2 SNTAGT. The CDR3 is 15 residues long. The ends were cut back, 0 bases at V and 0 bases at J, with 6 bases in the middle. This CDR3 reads CASSDSSGSYNEQFF. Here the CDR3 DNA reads TGTGCCAGCAGTGACTCTAGCGGCTCCTACAATGAGCAGTTCTTC.

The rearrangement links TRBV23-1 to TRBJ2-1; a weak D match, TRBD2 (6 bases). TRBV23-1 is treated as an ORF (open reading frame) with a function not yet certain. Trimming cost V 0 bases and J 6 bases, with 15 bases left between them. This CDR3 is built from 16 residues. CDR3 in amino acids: CASSQSETSHGNEQFF. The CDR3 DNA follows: TGCGCCAGCAGTCAATCCGAGACTAGTCATGGCAATGAGCAGTTCTTC.

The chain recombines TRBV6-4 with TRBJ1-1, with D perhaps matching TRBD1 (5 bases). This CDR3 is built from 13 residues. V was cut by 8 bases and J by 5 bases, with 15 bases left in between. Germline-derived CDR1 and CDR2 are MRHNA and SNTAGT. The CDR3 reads CASVRGVNTEAFF. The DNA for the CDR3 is TGTGCCAGCGTGAGGGGAGTAAATACTGAAGCTTTCTTT.

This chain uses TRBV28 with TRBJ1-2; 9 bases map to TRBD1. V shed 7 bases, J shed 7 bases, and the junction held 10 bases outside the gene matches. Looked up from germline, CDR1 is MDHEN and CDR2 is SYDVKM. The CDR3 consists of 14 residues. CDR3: CASKNSGTGSGYTF. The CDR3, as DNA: TGTGCCAGCAAAAACTCCGGGACAGGGAGTGGCTACACCTTC.

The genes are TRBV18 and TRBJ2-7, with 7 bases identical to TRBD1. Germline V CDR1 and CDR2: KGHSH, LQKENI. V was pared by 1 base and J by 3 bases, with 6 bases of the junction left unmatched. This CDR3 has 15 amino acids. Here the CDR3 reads CASSPLPGQVYEQYF. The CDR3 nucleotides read TGTGCCAGCTCACCACTTCCAGGACAGGTCTACGAGCAGTACTTC. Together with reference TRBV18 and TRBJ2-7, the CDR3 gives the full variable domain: NAGVMQNPRHLVRRRGQEARLRCSPMKGHSHVYWYRQLPEEGLKFMVYLQKENIIDESGMPKERFSAEFPKEGPSILRIQQVVRGDSAAYFCASSPLPGQVYEQYFGPGTRLTVT.

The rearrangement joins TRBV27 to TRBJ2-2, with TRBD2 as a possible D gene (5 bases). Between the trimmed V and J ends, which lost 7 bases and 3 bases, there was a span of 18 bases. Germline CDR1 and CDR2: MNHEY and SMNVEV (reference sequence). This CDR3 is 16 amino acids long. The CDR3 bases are TGTGCCAGCAAATTCGAGGGATGGACTTACACCGGGGAGCTGTTTTTT. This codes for CASKFEGWTYTGELFF.

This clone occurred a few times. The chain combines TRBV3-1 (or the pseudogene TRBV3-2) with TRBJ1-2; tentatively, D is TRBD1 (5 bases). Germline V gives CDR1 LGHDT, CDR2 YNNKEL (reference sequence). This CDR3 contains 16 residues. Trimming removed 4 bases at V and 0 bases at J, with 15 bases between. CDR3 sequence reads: CASSRQVGATNYGYTF. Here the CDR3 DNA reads TGTGCCAGCAGCCGCCAGGTAGGGGCAACTAACTATGGCTACACCTTC.